The T cell receptor (beta chain) described here comes from a study of blood T cell repertoires in COVID-19. Study-wide context: Sample material is recorded as cDNA or gDNA derived from T cells, B-cell-depleted T cells, or PBMCs.

The CDR3 has 16 residues. Trimming pared 5 bases from V and 0 bases from J, leaving 11 bases between. CDR1 is SGHTA, CDR2 FQGTGA, per germline. Original data processing: Amplifying reference gene primers gave estimates of nucleated cell counts. Here immunoSEQ multiplex PCR was the method, and the copy in TCRdb shows in-frame clones only, minus some. D and trimming come from the DNA, and the V and J calls and clone size come from that table. The sample records approximately 200,000 clones, 75% to 90% being singletons. The sample consisted of peripheral blood. This chain joins TRBV7-3 and TRBJ2-6, with TRBD1 as a possible D gene (5 bases). This TCR was recovered from a human donor in a cohort sampled during active COVID-19. The CDR3 spells CASSPDRNSGANVLTF. The CDR3 DNA is TGTGCCAGCAGCCCAGACAGAAACTCTGGGGCCAACGTCCTGACTTTC.